The 18 T cell receptor beta chains listed next were all sequenced from one sample in a study of human T cells and chemical hapten exposure. Regarding time point: patch test 2, 6 weeks after DPC sensitization. Regarding treatment: therapeutic diphenylcyclopropenone sensitization with weekly scalp DPC. TCRdb passed the RACE reads through MiXCR, listing each CDR3 protein once. The sample consists of 70,000 to 95,000 distinct CDR3 sequences, 6.5% to 8.5% of them appearing once. The sample was whole blood, taken in connection with sensitization to the hapten diphenylcyclopropenone (DPC). The receptors derive from a woman in her 30s with alopecia areata. Some clones in this sample may be carry-over from other donors' samples.

This clonotype has at least ten counts. The CDR3 sequence: CASGLVRYQPQHF. For the CDR3, the DNA is TGTGCTAGTGGTTTGGTCCGTTATCAGCCCCAGCATTTT. The gene calls are TRBV12-5 and TRBJ1-5; D unclear. The ends were cut back, 0 bases at V and 5 bases at J, with 5 bases in the middle. This CDR3 has 13 residues. Germline values: CDR1 LGHNT, CDR2 FRNRAP.

This clonotype has just a few counts. The genes are TRBV27 and TRBJ2-1; 12 bases match TRBD2. The CDR3 is made up of 16 amino acids. The trim removed 5 bases at V and 4 bases at J, leaving 6 bases unmatched. Germline V CDR1 and CDR2: MNHEY, SMNVEV (reference sequence). Here the CDR3 reads CASSPWTSGEYNEQFF. The CDR3 DNA is TGTGCCAGCAGTCCCTGGACTAGCGGGGAATACAATGAGCAGTTCTTC.

This clonotype appeared a few times. The chain is built from TRBV10-1 and TRBJ2-7; TRBD2 matches at 7 bases. Germline V gene data show CDR1 as WNHNN and CDR2 as SYGVQD (reference sequence). Trimming at V came to 4 bases and at J to 0 bases, leaving 3 bases not matched to a gene. The CDR3 runs 14 residues. DNA of the CDR3: TGCGCCAGCAGTGCCGGGACTAACTCCTACGAGCAGTACTTC. This gives the protein CASSAGTNSYEQYF.

This clonotype was counted many times. This chain uses TRBV20-1 with TRBJ1-1; TRBD1 agrees at 7 bases. The V and J ends lost 0 bases and 4 bases, in that order; junction bases with no gene match: 8. This CDR3 is 15 amino acids long. CDR1 and CDR2 (germline): DFQATT, SNEGSKA (reference sequence). The CDR3 sequence: CSARDMTGRGTEAFF. Here the CDR3 DNA reads TGCAGTGCTAGAGATATGACAGGGAGGGGCACTGAAGCTTTCTTT.

The chain links TRBV7-3 to TRBJ1-6, with 11 nucleotides matching TRBD1. Germline V gene sequence: CDR1 SGHTA, CDR2 FQGTGA. This CDR3 has 16 amino acids. Trimming at V came to 5 bases and at J to 8 bases, leaving 8 bases not matched to a gene. CDR3 bases: TGTGCCAGCAGCCCATACCGGACAGGGGGCGATTCACCCCTCCACTTT. Protein: CASSPYRTGGDSPLHF.

This clonotype was observed many times. This CDR3 reads CASARTFLRQGANQPQHF. CDR3 sequence (DNA): TGTGCCAGCGCCAGAACCTTCCTCCGACAGGGGGCCAATCAGCCCCAGCATTTT. This chain links TRBV2 with TRBJ1-5; 10 nucleotides align to TRBD1. There are 18 residues in the CDR3. The J segment lost 3 bases and the V segment lost 8 bases, leaving 16 bases of the junction unmatched. Germline V gives CDR1 SNHLY, CDR2 FYNNEI. The complete variable domain, with remaining parts taken from reference TRBV2 and TRBJ1-5, reads EPEVTQTPSHQVTQMGQEVILRCVPISNHLYFYWYRQILGQKVEFLVSFYNNEISEKSEIFDDQFSVERPDGSNFTLKIRSTKLEDSAMYFCASARTFLRQGANQPQHFGDGTRLSIL.

This clonotype was found many times. This chain links TRBV6-6 with TRBJ1-1; D not resolved. The V gene lost 4 bases and the J gene lost 1 base, with 7 bases spanning the gap. The CDR3 is 13 amino acids. Germline V gene sequence: CDR1 MNHNY, CDR2 SVGAGI (reference sequence). CDR3 DNA sequence: TGTGCCAGCAGTTCCGAGGGGAACACTGAAGCTTTCTTT. Translating it yields CASSSEGNTEAFF.

This chain joins TRBV6-5 and TRBJ1-4, with D unresolved. CDR1 MNHEY and CDR2 SVGAGI come from the germline V gene. The germline V and J ends were trimmed by 5 bases and 6 bases, with 10 bases remaining between them. The CDR3 covers 13 residues. The CDR3 sequence: CASSGVSHEKLFF. As DNA, the CDR3 is TGTGCCAGCAGTGGGGTCTCCCATGAAAAACTGTTTTTT.

This clonotype showed up many times. V and J are TRBV12-3 or TRBV12-4 and TRBJ2-3; D gene uncertain. V was cut by 3 bases and J by 4 bases, with 5 bases left in between. There are 12 residues in the CDR3. CDR3 residues: CASSFESDTQYF. The CDR3 DNA reads as TGTGCCAGCAGTTTCGAATCAGATACGCAGTATTTT.

The V and J genes are TRBV5-4 and TRBJ1-1; 7 bases are a match to TRBD1. V shed 2 bases, J shed 1 base, and the junction held 8 bases outside the gene matches. Germline V CDR1 and CDR2: SGHNT, YYREEE (reference sequence). This CDR3 is built from 16 residues. The CDR3 is CASSFPTGTANTEAFF. CDR3 in DNA: TGTGCCAGCAGCTTCCCTACCGGGACAGCGAACACTGAAGCTTTCTTT.

Concerning this clonotype: A much bigger clone sits one base away, suggesting this may be a read error. The V and J genes are TRBV11-3 and TRBJ2-6; D gene ambiguous. The length of the CDR3 is 16 residues. Germline V gene data show CDR1 as SGHNT and CDR2 as YENEEA. The CDR3 loop reads CVSSLGEMSGANVLTF. The DNA of the CDR3 is TGTGTCAGCAGCTTAGGAGAGATGTCTGGGGCCAACGTCCTGACTTTC.

This clonotype was found many times. The chain is built from TRBV29-1 and TRBJ1-2; D not certain. The CDR3 is made up of 12 amino acids. V was clipped by 7 bases and J by 3 bases, with 12 bases between them. Germline V gives CDR1 SQVTM, CDR2 ANQGSEA. CDR3 protein: CSALGQDYGYTF. CDR3 DNA sequence: TGCAGCGCCCTTGGCCAGGACTATGGCTACACCTTC. Full variable domain (outside the CDR3, taken from reference TRBV29-1 and TRBJ1-2): SAVISQKPSRDICQRGTSLTIQCQVDSQVTMMFWYRQQPGQSLTLIATANQGSEATYESGFVIDKFPISRPNLTFSTLTVSNMSPEDSSIYLCSALGQDYGYTFGSGTRLTVV.

This clonotype was picked up many times. The chain couples TRBV20-1 to TRBJ1-1, with D maybe TRBD1 (6 bases). Trimming took off 1 base at V and 2 bases at J, with 17 bases between the two ends. The length of the CDR3 is 16 residues. CDR1 and CDR2 from the germline V gene are DFQATT and SNEGSKA (reference sequence). The CDR3, as DNA: TGCAGTGCTAGAGGTTGGACAGTACAAGTAAACACTGAAGCTTTCTTT. Encoded protein: CSARGWTVQVNTEAFF.

In this sample, this clonotype turned up many times. The V gene is TRBV5-1, the J gene TRBJ2-3; D possibly corresponds to TRBD1 (6 bases). The CDR3 length is 13 residues. V lost 4 bases and J 8 bases, leaving 14 bases between the germline ends. Germline CDR1 is SGHRS and CDR2 is YFSETQ. CDR3 sequence (DNA): TGCGCCAGCAGCCAAGGACAGACCAGTACGCAGTATTTT. Translating it yields CASSQGQTSTQYF.

This clonotype has a handful of counts. V gene TRBV5-1 combines with J gene TRBJ2-1; 8 bases line up with TRBD1. The CDR3 extends over 14 amino acids. In germline, CDR1 is SGHRS, CDR2 YFSETQ. V trimming: 6 bases; J trimming: 2 bases; junction bases outside the gene matches: 4. The CDR3 is CASKPTGAYNEQFF. For the CDR3, the DNA is TGCGCCAGCAAACCGACAGGGGCCTACAATGAGCAGTTCTTC.

This chain uses TRBV30 with TRBJ1-2; no reliable D call. Germline V gene sequence: CDR1 GTSNPN, CDR2 SVGIG (reference sequence). V lost 3 bases to trimming and J lost 0 bases, with 8 bases between them. This CDR3 has 13 residues. CDR3 sequence: CAWRIRANYGYTF. The CDR3, as DNA: TGTGCCTGGAGAATCCGGGCTAACTATGGCTACACCTTC.

The chain uses TRBV12-3 or TRBV12-4 and TRBJ2-3; 13 bases match TRBD2. This CDR3 has 16 amino acids. Trimming at V came to 3 bases and at J to 2 bases, leaving 2 bases not matched to a gene. CDR3 sequence reads: CASSFGLAGATDTQYF. Written as DNA, the CDR3 is TGTGCCAGCAGTTTCGGACTAGCGGGGGCCACAGATACGCAGTATTTT.

This clonotype was detected a few times. The chain uses TRBV6-1 and TRBJ1-6, with a possible D match to TRBD1 (6 bases). V dropped 6 bases and J dropped 10 bases, with 19 bases sitting between them. This CDR3 has 15 amino acids. Germline CDR1 reads MNHNS; CDR2 reads SASEGT. DNA for the CDR3: TGTGCCAGCAGAGGAACAGGGACCCTAAGCTCACCCCTCCACTTT. Translated: CASRGTGTLSSPLHF.